This TCR beta chain was observed in a study of beta chain features in type 1 diabetes. V was pared by 3 bases and J by 5 bases, with 9 bases of the junction left unmatched. CDR1 is LNHDA, CDR2 SQIVND, per germline (reference sequence). The CDR3 sequence is 16 residues long. Reverse transcribing all isolated RNA meant expressed TCRB transcripts were sequenced. Produced via immunoSEQ multiplex PCR; TCRdb's table is partial and in-frame only. The data show about 110,000 clones, with 40% seen just once and approximately 0.065% held by the top ten. The sample was stem cell memory CD4+ T cells from blood. This receptor was obtained from a woman aged 18-30 years in good health. The V and J genes are TRBV19 and TRBJ2-7, with 11 bases matching TRBD2. The CDR3 nucleotides read TGTGCCAGTAGTATCCCCTTAGCGGGAGGGCACCACGAGCAGTACTTC. This encodes CASSIPLAGGHHEQYF.